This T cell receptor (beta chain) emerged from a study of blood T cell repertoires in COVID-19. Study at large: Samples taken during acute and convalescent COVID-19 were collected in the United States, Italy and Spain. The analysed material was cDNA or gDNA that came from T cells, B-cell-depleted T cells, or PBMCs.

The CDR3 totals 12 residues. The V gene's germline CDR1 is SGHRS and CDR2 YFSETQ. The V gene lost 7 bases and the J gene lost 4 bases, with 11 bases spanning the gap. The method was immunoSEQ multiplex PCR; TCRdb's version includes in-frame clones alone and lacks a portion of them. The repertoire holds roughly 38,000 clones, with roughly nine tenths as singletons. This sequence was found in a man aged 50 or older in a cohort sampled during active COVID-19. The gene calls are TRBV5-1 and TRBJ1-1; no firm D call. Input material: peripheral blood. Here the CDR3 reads CASSHETTEAFF. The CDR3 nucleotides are TGCGCCAGCTCACATGAAACCACTGAAGCTTTCTTT.